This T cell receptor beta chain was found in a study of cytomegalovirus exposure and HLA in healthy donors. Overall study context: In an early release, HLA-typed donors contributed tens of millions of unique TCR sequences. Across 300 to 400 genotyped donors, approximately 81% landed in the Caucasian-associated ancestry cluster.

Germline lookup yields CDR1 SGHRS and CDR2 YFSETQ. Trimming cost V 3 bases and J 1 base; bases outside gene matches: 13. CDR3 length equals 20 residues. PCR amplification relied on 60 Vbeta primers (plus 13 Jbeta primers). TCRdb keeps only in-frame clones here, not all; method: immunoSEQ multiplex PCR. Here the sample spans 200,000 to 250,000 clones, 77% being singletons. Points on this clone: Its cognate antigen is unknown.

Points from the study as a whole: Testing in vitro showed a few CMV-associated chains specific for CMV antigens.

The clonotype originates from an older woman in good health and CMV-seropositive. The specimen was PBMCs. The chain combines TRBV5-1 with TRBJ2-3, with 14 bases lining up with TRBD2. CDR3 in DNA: TGCGCCAGCAGCTGGGCCGGGACTAGCGGGAGCAATCGCCGCACAGATACGCAGTATTTT. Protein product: CASSWAGTSGSNRRTDTQYF.